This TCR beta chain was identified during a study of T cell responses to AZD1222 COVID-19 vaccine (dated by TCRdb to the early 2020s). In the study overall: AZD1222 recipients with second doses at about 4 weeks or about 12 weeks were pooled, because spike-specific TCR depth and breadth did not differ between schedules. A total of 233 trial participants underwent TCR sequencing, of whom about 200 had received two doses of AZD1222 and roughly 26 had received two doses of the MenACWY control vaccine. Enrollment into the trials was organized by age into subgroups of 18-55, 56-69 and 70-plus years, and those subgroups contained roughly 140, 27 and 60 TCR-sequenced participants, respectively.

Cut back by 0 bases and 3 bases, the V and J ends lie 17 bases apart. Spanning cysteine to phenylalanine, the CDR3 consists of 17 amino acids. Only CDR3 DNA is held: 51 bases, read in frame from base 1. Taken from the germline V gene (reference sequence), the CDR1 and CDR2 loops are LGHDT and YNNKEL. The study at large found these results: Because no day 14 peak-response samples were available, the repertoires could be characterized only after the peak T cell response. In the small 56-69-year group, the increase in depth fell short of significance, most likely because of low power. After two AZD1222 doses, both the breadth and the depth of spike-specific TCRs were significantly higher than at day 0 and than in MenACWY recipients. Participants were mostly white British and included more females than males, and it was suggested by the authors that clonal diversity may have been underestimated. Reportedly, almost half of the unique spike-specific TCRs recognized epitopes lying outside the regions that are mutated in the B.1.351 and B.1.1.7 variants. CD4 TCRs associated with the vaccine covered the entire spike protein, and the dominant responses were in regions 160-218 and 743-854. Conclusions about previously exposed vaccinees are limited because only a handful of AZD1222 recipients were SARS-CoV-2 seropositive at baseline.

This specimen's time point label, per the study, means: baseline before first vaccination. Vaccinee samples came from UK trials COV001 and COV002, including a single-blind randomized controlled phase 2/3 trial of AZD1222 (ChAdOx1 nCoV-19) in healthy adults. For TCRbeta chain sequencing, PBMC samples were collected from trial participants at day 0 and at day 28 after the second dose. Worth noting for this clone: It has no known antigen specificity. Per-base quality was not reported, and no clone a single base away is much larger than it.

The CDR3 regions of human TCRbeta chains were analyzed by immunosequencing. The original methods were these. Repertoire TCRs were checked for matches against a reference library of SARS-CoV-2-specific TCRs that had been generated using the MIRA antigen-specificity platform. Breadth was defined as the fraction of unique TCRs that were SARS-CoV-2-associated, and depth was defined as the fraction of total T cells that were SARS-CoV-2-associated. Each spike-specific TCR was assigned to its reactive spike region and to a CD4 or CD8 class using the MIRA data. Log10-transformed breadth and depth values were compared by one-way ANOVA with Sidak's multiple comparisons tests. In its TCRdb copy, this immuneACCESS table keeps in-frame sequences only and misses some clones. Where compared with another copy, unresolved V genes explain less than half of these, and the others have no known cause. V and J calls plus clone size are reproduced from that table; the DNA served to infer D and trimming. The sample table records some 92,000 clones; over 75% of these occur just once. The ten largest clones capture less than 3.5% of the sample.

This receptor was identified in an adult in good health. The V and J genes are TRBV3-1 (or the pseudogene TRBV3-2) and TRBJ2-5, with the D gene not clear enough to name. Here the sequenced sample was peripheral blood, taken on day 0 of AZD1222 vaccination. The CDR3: CASSQENRGSVKETQYF. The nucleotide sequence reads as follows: TGTGCCAGCAGCCAAGAAAATCGCGGAAGCGTAAAAGAGACCCAGTACTTC.